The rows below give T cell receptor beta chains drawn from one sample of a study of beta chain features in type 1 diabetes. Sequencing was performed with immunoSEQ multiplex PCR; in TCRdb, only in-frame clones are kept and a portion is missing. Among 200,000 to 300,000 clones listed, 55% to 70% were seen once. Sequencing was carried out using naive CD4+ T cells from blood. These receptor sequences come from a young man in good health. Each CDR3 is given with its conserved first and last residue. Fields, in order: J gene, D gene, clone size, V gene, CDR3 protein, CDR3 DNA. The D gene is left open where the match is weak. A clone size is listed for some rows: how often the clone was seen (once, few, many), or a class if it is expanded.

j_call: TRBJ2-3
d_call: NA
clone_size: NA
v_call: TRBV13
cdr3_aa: CASNIRDSTDTQYF
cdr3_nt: TGTGCCAGCAACATACGGGATAGCACAGATACGCAGTATTTT

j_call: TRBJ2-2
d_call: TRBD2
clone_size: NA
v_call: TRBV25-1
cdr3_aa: CASRGTSGMNTGELFF
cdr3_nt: TGTGCCAGCAGAGGGACTAGCGGGATGAACACCGGGGAGCTGTTTTTT

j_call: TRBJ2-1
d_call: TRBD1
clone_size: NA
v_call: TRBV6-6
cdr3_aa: CASRDRGANEQFF
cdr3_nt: TGTGCCAGCAGAGACAGGGGAGCCAATGAGCAGTTCTTC

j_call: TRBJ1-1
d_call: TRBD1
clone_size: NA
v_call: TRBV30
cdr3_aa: CAWMIGGRAFF
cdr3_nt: TGTGCCTGGATGATAGGGGGCCGTGCTTTCTTT

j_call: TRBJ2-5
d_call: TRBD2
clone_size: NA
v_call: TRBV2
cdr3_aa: CASIARLADQETQYF
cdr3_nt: TGTGCCAGCATCGCCCGACTAGCGGACCAAGAGACCCAGTACTTC

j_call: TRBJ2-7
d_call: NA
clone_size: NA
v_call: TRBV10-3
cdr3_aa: CAISESPEYEQYF
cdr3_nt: TGTGCCATCAGTGAGTCACCTGAGTACGAGCAGTACTTC

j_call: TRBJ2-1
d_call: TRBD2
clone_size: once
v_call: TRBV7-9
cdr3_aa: CASSLALAGEENEQFF
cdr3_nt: TGTGCCAGCAGCTTAGCTCTAGCGGGAGAGGAAAATGAGCAGTTCTTC

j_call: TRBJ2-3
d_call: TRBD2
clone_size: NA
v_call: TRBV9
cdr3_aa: CASSAKTSATSTDTQYF
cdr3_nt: TGTGCCAGCAGCGCCAAGACTAGCGCTACTAGCACAGATACGCAGTATTTT

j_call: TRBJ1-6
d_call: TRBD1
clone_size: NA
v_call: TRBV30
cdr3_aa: CAWRGQGASSPLHF
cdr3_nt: TGTGCCTGGAGGGGACAGGGGGCAAGTTCACCCCTCCACTTT

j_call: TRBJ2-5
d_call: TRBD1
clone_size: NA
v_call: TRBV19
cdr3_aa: CASSTDRVGKTQYF
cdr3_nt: TGTGCCAGTAGTACAGACAGGGTAGGGAAGACCCAGTACTTC

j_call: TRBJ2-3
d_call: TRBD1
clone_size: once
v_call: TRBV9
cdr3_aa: CASSPPWTGRASTDTQYF
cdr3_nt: TGTGCCAGCAGCCCCCCTTGGACAGGCCGTGCTAGCACAGATACGCAGTATTTT

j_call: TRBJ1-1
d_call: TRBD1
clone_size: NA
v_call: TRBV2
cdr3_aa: CASSADRATEAFF
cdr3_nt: TGTGCCAGCAGCGCGGACAGGGCGACTGAAGCTTTCTTT

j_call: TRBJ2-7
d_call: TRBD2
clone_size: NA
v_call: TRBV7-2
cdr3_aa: CASSLRLAGKYSYEQYF
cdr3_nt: TGTGCCAGCAGCTTGCGTCTAGCGGGAAAATACTCCTACGAGCAGTACTTC

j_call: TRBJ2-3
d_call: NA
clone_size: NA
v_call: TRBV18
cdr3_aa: CASSPGLEGTDTQYF
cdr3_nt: TGTGCCAGCTCACCAGGGCTGGAGGGCACAGATACGCAGTATTTT

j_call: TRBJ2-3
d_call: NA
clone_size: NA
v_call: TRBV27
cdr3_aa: CASSPRTSTDTQYF
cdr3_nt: TGTGCCAGCAGTCCCCGGACATCTACGGATACGCAGTATTTT

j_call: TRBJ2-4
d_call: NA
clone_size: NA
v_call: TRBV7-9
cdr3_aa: CASSFSGVAKNIQYF
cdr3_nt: TGTGCCAGCAGCTTCAGCGGAGTAGCCAAAAACATTCAGTACTTC

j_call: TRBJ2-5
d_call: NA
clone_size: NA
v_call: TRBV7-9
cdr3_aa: CAVDRPQETQYF
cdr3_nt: TGTGCTGTGGACAGACCTCAAGAGACCCAGTACTTC

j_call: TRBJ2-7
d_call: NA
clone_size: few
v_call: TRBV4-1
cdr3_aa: CASSQGRLAYYEQYF
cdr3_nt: TGCGCCAGCAGCCAAGGCCGTCTAGCCTACTACGAGCAGTACTTC

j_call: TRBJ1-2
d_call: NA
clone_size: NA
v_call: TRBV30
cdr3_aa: CAWRGGDNYGYTF
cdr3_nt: TGTGCCTGGAGAGGCGGGGATAACTATGGCTACACCTTC

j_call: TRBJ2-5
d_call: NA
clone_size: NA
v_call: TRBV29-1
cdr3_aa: CSGGDRQETQYF
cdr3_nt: TGCAGCGGGGGGGACAGACAAGAGACCCAGTACTTC

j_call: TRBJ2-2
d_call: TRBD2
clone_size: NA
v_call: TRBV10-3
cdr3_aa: CAIRASGSTGELFF
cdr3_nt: TGTGCCATCAGGGCTAGCGGGAGTACCGGGGAGCTGTTTTTT

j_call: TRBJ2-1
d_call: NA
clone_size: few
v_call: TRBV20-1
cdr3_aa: CSVKAPNEQFF
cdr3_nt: TGCAGTGTGAAGGCGCCGAATGAGCAGTTCTTC

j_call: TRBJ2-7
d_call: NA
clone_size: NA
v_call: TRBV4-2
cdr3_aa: CASSQVEGTGGQYF
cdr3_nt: TGTGCCAGCAGCCAAGTTGAGGGTACTGGCGGGCAGTACTTC

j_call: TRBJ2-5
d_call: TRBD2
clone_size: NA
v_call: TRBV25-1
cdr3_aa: CASSDSGEYQETQYF
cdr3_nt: TGTGCCAGCAGTGATAGCGGGGAATACCAAGAGACCCAGTACTTC

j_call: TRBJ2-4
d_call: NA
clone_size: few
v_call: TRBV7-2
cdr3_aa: CASSLVGSFKNIQYF
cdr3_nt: TGTGCCAGCAGCTTAGTAGGCAGCTTCAAAAACATTCAGTACTTC

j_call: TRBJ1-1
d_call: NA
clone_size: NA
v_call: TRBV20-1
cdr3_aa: CSAIRNTEAFF
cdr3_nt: TGCAGTGCTATACGGAACACTGAAGCTTTCTTT

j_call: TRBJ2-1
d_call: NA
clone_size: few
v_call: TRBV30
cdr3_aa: CAGLMSREQFF
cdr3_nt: TGTGCCGGCCTTATGTCCAGGGAGCAGTTCTTC

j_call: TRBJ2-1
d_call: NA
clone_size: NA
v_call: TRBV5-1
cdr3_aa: CASSLEGGDNEQFF
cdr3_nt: TGCGCCAGCAGCTTAGAGGGAGGCGACAATGAGCAGTTCTTC

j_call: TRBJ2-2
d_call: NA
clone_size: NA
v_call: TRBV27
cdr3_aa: CASTLSRGNTGELFF
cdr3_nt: TGTGCCAGCACTCTCTCAAGGGGGAACACCGGGGAGCTGTTTTTT

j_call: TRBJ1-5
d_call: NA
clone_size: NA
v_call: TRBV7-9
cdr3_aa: CASSLGALGPQPQHF
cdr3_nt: TGTGCCAGCAGCTTAGGGGCCTTAGGTCCCCAGCCCCAGCATTTT

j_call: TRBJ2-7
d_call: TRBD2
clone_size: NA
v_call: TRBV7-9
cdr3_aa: CASSLGLAGPYEQYF
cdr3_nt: TGTGCCAGCAGCTTAGGGCTAGCGGGGCCCTACGAGCAGTACTTC

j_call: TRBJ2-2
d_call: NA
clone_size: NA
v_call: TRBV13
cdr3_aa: CASSAKAFSGELFF
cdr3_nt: TGTGCCAGCAGCGCCAAAGCCTTCTCCGGGGAGCTGTTTTTT

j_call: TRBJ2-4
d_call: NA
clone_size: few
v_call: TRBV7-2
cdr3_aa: CASSLASSGQPKNIQYF
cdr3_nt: TGTGCCAGCAGCTTAGCTTCCTCGGGGCAGCCCAAAAACATTCAGTACTTC